The T cell receptor (beta chain) described here comes from a study of shared clonotypes between healthy human individuals. V trimming: 4 bases; J trimming: 4 bases; junction bases outside the gene matches: 3. Germline-derived CDR1 and CDR2 are SGHRS and YFSETQ. The CDR3 contains 16 residues. Here immunoSEQ multiplex PCR was the method, and the copy in TCRdb shows in-frame clones only, minus some. This table holds 330,000 or so clones, over 70% found once. The TCR comes from a man younger than 45 in good health. This chain links TRBV5-1 with TRBJ2-3; 16 nucleotides align to TRBD2. Sample: memory CD4+ T cells sorted from blood. Subset described: CD45RA-negative fraction. CDR3 nucleotides: TGCGCCAGCAGCCCGGGGACTAGCGGGGGGGCAGATACGCAGTATTTT. Its translation is CASSPGTSGGADTQYF. Drawing the rest from reference TRBV5-1 and TRBJ2-3, the complete variable domain is KAGVTQTPRYLIKTRGQQVTLSCSPISGHRSVSWYQQTPGQGLQFLFEYFSETQRNKGNFPGRFSGRQFSNSRSEMNVSTLELGDSALYLCASSPGTSGGADTQYFGPGTRLTVL.